This is a list of T cell receptor beta chains from one sample in a study of T-cell reconstitution after alpha-beta-depleted transplantation in children. One entry per CDR3 protein results from TCRdb running MiXCR on the PCR reads. The table lists about 540,000 distinct CDR3 sequences, about 18% of them singletons. The sample consisted of PBMCs from the stem cell graft donor, taken from the stem cell graft. The receptor source for this set is a human donor who donated a stem cell graft to a child with acute lymphoblastic leukemia. CDR3s include the opening cysteine and the closing phenylalanine or tryptophan. The order of the fields is V gene, J gene, clone size, D gene, CDR3 protein. A D gene is named only where the DNA matches it firmly. A row's size may be missing; if present it is once, few, many or a size class.

v_call: TRBV5-5
j_call: TRBJ2-3
clone_size: -
d_call: TRBD2
cdr3_aa: CASSPPGLGGTDTQYF

v_call: TRBV20-1
j_call: TRBJ2-1
clone_size: -
d_call: TRBD2
cdr3_aa: CRGLAGENEQFF

v_call: TRBV20-1
j_call: TRBJ2-2
clone_size: few
d_call: TRBD2
cdr3_aa: CSARDSQWEGNTGELFF

v_call: TRBV4-1
j_call: TRBJ1-1
clone_size: few
d_call: -
cdr3_aa: CASSQPGTLNTEAFF

v_call: TRBV18
j_call: TRBJ1-1
clone_size: -
d_call: -
cdr3_aa: CASSHHAGAPNTEAFF

v_call: TRBV12-3/TRBV12-4
j_call: TRBJ2-1
clone_size: -
d_call: -
cdr3_aa: CASSLQSSYNEQFF

v_call: TRBV12-3/TRBV12-4
j_call: TRBJ1-5
clone_size: -
d_call: -
cdr3_aa: CASSRETVQPQHF

v_call: TRBV11-1
j_call: TRBJ2-7
clone_size: few
d_call: TRBD1
cdr3_aa: CASSLADRGIEQYF

v_call: TRBV5-1
j_call: TRBJ2-1
clone_size: -
d_call: -
cdr3_aa: CASSPRGISYNEQFF

v_call: TRBV3-1
j_call: TRBJ2-7
clone_size: -
d_call: -
cdr3_aa: CASSHSDEQYF

v_call: TRBV6-1
j_call: TRBJ2-7
clone_size: few
d_call: -
cdr3_aa: CASGEEPRDEQYF

v_call: TRBV10-3
j_call: TRBJ2-7
clone_size: many
d_call: -
cdr3_aa: CAIKSRGEYEQYF

v_call: TRBV27
j_call: TRBJ2-7
clone_size: -
d_call: TRBD2
cdr3_aa: CASSAPLAGSLEQYF

v_call: TRBV20-1
j_call: TRBJ1-3
clone_size: -
d_call: -
cdr3_aa: CSAIRRDQSNSGNTIYF

v_call: TRBV9
j_call: TRBJ1-1
clone_size: few
d_call: -
cdr3_aa: CASSVAEGKNTEAFF

v_call: TRBV4-2
j_call: TRBJ2-3
clone_size: -
d_call: -
cdr3_aa: CASSQDQGRATQYF

v_call: TRBV5-1
j_call: TRBJ1-4
clone_size: -
d_call: -
cdr3_aa: CASSSPEDGMVTNEKLFF

v_call: TRBV20-1
j_call: TRBJ2-1
clone_size: -
d_call: -
cdr3_aa: CSARGWGARYSEQFF

v_call: TRBV9
j_call: TRBJ2-5
clone_size: few
d_call: -
cdr3_aa: CASSPVGKIQETQYF

v_call: TRBV6-5
j_call: TRBJ1-2
clone_size: few
d_call: -
cdr3_aa: CASSYFRGYGYTF

v_call: TRBV7-2
j_call: TRBJ2-2
clone_size: many
d_call: TRBD1
cdr3_aa: CASSLGGQGFTGELFF

v_call: TRBV12-3/TRBV12-4
j_call: TRBJ1-3
clone_size: -
d_call: -
cdr3_aa: CASTRGFAGNTIYF